This is a list of T cell receptor beta chains from one sample in a study of metastatic and nonmetastatic thyroid tumors. Using MiXCR, TCRdb reanalyzed the PCR reads. The sample consists of 15,000 to 20,000 clones, about 27% of them appearing once. Sequences were obtained from tumor tissue. These receptor sequences come from a female donor with papillary thyroid cancer or a benign thyroid nodule (not recorded which). Some clones in this sample may be carry-over from other donors' samples. Each CDR3 is given with its conserved first and last residue. A D gene is named only where the DNA matches it firmly. Only part of the rows carry a size: once, few, many, or a class if the clone is expanded.

D gene	clone size	V gene	J gene	CDR3 protein	CDR3 DNA
-	few	TRBV12-3/TRBV12-4	TRBJ1-4	CASSLGATNEKLFF	TGTGCCAGCAGCCTAGGGGCAACTAATGAAAAACTGTTTTTT
TRBD1	-	TRBV5-1	TRBJ1-6	CASSQGQGTNSPLHF	TGCGCCAGCAGCCAGGGACAGGGGACTAATTCACCCCTCCACTTT
-	few	TRBV27	TRBJ1-1	CASSLLGRAEAFF	TGTGCCAGCAGTTTACTCGGCAGGGCTGAAGCTTTCTTT
-	few	TRBV11-1	TRBJ2-3	CASSFRAHSTDTQYF	TGTGCCAGCAGCTTTCGGGCGCACAGCACAGATACGCAGTATTTT
TRBD2	-	TRBV7-2	TRBJ2-7	CASILAGDAHYEQYF	TGTGCCAGCATCCTAGCGGGGGACGCCCACTACGAGCAGTACTTC
TRBD1	many	TRBV2	TRBJ1-2	CASRGPTGGSGYTF	TGTGCCAGCAGAGGACCAACAGGGGGGAGTGGCTACACCTTC
-	-	TRBV11-2	TRBJ1-1	CASSHRTANTEAFF	TGTGCCAGCAGCCATAGGACAGCGAACACTGAAGCTTTCTTT
-	few	TRBV10-3	TRBJ1-2	CAISESRPEPYTF	TGTGCCATCAGTGAGTCACGCCCGGAACCCTACACCTTC
-	few	TRBV3-1	TRBJ2-1	CASSQDPSGFNEQFF	TGTGCCAGCAGCCAAGACCCTTCGGGTTTTAATGAGCAGTTCTTC
TRBD1	-	TRBV28	TRBJ1-6	CASSLAGGYNSPLHF	TGTGCCAGCAGTTTAGCAGGGGGCTATAATTCACCCCTCCACTTT
TRBD1	many	TRBV27	TRBJ2-1	CASTPGDRVENEQFF	TGTGCCAGCACCCCGGGGGACAGGGTGGAAAATGAGCAGTTCTTC
-	-	TRBV24-1	TRBJ2-7	CATSDRYEQYF	TGTGCCACCAGTGACCGTTACGAGCAGTACTTC
-	many	TRBV20-1	TRBJ1-1	CSARVEWGAANAEAFF	TGCAGTGCTAGGGTCGAATGGGGGGCGGCGAACGCTGAAGCTTTCTTT
-	-	TRBV7-2	TRBJ2-7	CASSLAPGTYEQYF	TGTGCCAGCAGCTTAGCGCCAGGAACCTACGAGCAGTACTTC
TRBD2	many	TRBV5-1	TRBJ2-2	CASSLDGGVTYTGELFF	TGCGCCAGCAGCTTGGATGGGGGGGTGACTTACACCGGGGAGCTGTTTTTT
TRBD2	medium-sized	TRBV3-1	TRBJ2-7	CASSQREGQRYEQYF	TGTGCCAGCAGCCAGCGGGAGGGCCAGCGGTACGAGCAGTACTTC
-	-	TRBV6-1	TRBJ1-1	CASIPTGLNTEAFF	TGTGCCAGCATCCCCACAGGGCTAAACACTGAAGCTTTCTTT
-	medium-sized	TRBV6-5	TRBJ1-1	CASSYWGSDAFF	TGTGCCAGCAGTTACTGGGGTTCGGATGCTTTCTTT
-	-	TRBV20-1	TRBJ2-7	CSARDPSYEQYF	TGCAGTGCTAGAGACCCGTCCTACGAGCAGTACTTC
-	-	TRBV29-1	TRBJ2-7	CSVESPSEEQYF	TGCAGCGTTGAAAGCCCTTCCGAAGAGCAGTACTTC
-	few	TRBV7-9	TRBJ2-5	CASSLEVETHYF	TGTGCCAGCAGCTTAGAGGTTGAGACCCACTACTTC
TRBD1	medium-sized	TRBV7-9	TRBJ2-3	CASSLRAGTGGITQYF	TGTGCCAGCAGCTTACGGGCCGGGACAGGGGGCATTACGCAGTATTTT
-	many	TRBV3-1	TRBJ1-2	CASSQLRNYGYTF	TGTGCCAGCAGCCAACTGAGAAACTATGGCTACACCTTC
-	-	TRBV6-6	TRBJ1-4	CASSYSRAGMGKLFF	TGTGCCAGCAGTTACTCGAGGGCAGGGATGGGAAAACTGTTTTTT
-	-	TRBV18	TRBJ1-5	CASSEGNQPQHF	TGTGCCAGCTCCGAGGGCAATCAGCCCCAGCATTTT
-	-	TRBV24-1	TRBJ1-5	CATSDSWDQPQHF	TGTGCCACCAGTGATTCGTGGGATCAGCCCCAGCATTTT
TRBD2	-	TRBV6-1	TRBJ2-4	CASSPPGGGERDIQYF	TGTGCCAGCAGTCCGCCCGGGGGGGGCGAGAGGGACATTCAGTACTTC
TRBD1	many	TRBV18	TRBJ1-6	CASSSQGAINNSPLHF	TGTGCCAGCTCATCTCAGGGGGCAATAAATAATTCACCCCTCCACTTT
TRBD1	once	TRBV18	TRBJ1-1	CASSLGGEGTEAFF	TGTGCCAGCTCGTTAGGGGGCGAGGGAACTGAAGCTTTCTTT
TRBD1	-	TRBV4-2	TRBJ2-7	CASSQPGQEYEQYF	TGTGCCAGCAGCCAACCGGGACAGGAGTACGAGCAGTACTTC
-	many	TRBV29-1	TRBJ1-4	CSARTNEKLFF	TGCAGCGCACGAACTAATGAAAAACTGTTTTTT
-	few	TRBV6-1	TRBJ2-2	CASRGSSNTGELFF	TGTGCCAGCCGGGGAAGCTCGAACACCGGGGAGCTGTTTTTT
-	many	TRBV2	TRBJ1-4	CASREEKLFF	TGTGCCAGCAGGGAAGAAAAACTGTTTTTT
-	few	TRBV24-1	TRBJ1-2	CATSDNRDEANYGYTF	TGTGCCACCAGTGACAACCGGGATGAAGCTAACTATGGCTACACCTTC
-	many	TRBV9	TRBJ2-3	CASSVGPVTDTQYF	TGTGCCAGCAGCGTAGGTCCAGTGACAGATACGCAGTATTTT
TRBD2	many	TRBV7-9	TRBJ2-1	CASSLGTSPSNEQFF	TGTGCCAGCAGCTTAGGGACTAGCCCCTCCAATGAGCAGTTCTTC
-	-	TRBV29-1	TRBJ1-2	CSAMTELYGYTF	TGCAGCGCTATGACAGAGCTCTATGGCTACACCTTC
-	many	TRBV7-2	TRBJ1-1	CASSLRVDREAFF	TGTGCCAGCAGCTTAAGGGTCGACAGGGAAGCTTTCTTT
TRBD2	-	TRBV2	TRBJ2-1	CASSESLAGGRVSYNEQFF	TGTGCCAGCAGTGAAAGTTTAGCGGGAGGCCGTGTCTCCTACAATGAGCAGTTCTTC
-	many	TRBV12-3/TRBV12-4	TRBJ2-4	CASSFGGLQHDIQYF	TGTGCCAGCAGTTTTGGGGGACTCCAGCACGACATTCAGTACTTC
-	many	TRBV7-9	TRBJ2-7	CASSFSTRAHEQYF	TGTGCCAGCAGCTTTAGTACCAGGGCCCACGAGCAGTACTTC
-	-	TRBV9	TRBJ2-7	CASSLHGASYEQYF	TGTGCCAGCAGCCTTCATGGCGCCTCCTACGAGCAGTACTTC
TRBD1	few	TRBV6-1	TRBJ1-2	CASSFRQGSNYGYTF	TGTGCCAGCAGTTTCCGACAGGGGTCAAACTATGGCTACACCTTC
TRBD1	few	TRBV6-4	TRBJ1-2	CASSETGGAWGYTF	TGTGCCAGCAGTGAAACAGGGGGGGCGTGGGGCTACACCTTC
TRBD2	-	TRBV20-1	TRBJ2-1	CSASPTSGRASNEQSF	TGCAGTGCTAGTCCGACTAGCGGTAGGGCCAGTAATGAGCAGTCCTTC
-	-	TRBV5-1	TRBJ2-7	CASSLADEQYF	TGCGCCAGCAGCTTGGCGGACGAGCAGTACTTC
-	many	TRBV28	TRBJ2-5	CATRAGSQETQYF	TGTGCTACCCGGGCGGGATCCCAAGAGACCCAGTACTTC
-	-	TRBV6-2/TRBV6-3	TRBJ2-2	CASSAPRGTGGNTGELFF	TGTGCCAGCAGTGCTCCCCGAGGTACCGGGGGGAACACCGGGGAGCTGTTTTTT
TRBD1	many	TRBV2	TRBJ2-3	CASRVEQGTDTQYF	TGTGCCAGCAGGGTCGAACAGGGGACAGATACGCAGTATTTT
-	once	TRBV20-1	TRBJ1-6	CSACDLDRALTLHF	TGCAGTGCTTGTGATCTAGACCGGGCCTTAACCCTCCACTTT
-	few	TRBV30	TRBJ1-2	CAWSLARTEGYTF	TGTGCCTGGAGTCTCGCTAGGACAGAGGGCTACACCTTC
TRBD2	-	TRBV6-4	TRBJ2-1	CAIRLAWNDQFF	TGTGCCATCAGACTAGCGTGGAATGATCAGTTCTTC
TRBD2	-	TRBV20-1	TRBJ2-7	CSALAGMWSYEQYF	TGCAGTGCCCTAGCGGGCATGTGGTCCTACGAGCAGTACTTC
TRBD2	many	TRBV9	TRBJ2-1	CASGLAGGRWNEQFF	TGTGCCAGCGGACTAGCGGGAGGGCGGTGGAATGAGCAGTTCTTC
-	many	TRBV3-1	TRBJ2-1	CASSQGEGIEQFF	TGTGCCAGCAGCCAAGGAGAGGGCATTGAGCAGTTCTTC
-	many	TRBV27	TRBJ2-1	CASSPGVANEQFF	TGTGCCAGCAGTCCCGGCGTAGCCAATGAGCAGTTCTTC
-	many	TRBV18	TRBJ2-7	CASSPVVARVVHEQYF	TGTGCCAGCTCACCAGTGGTAGCTAGGGTTGTGCACGAGCAGTACTTC
TRBD2	many	TRBV4-3	TRBJ2-5	CASSQGTSGRARGETQYF	TGCGCCAGCAGCCAAGGGACTAGCGGGAGGGCCAGGGGGGAGACCCAGTACTTC
TRBD2	-	TRBV19	TRBJ2-3	CASSKLAGEGTDTQYF	TGTGCCAGTAGTAAACTAGCGGGAGAGGGCACAGATACGCAGTATTTT